This TCR beta chain was retrieved from a study of T cell responses to AZD1222 COVID-19 vaccine. Study as a whole: Pooling covered second doses at about 4 or about 12 weeks.

Study-wide results and caveats: Donor demographics were predominantly white British with a female majority; clonal diversity may be underestimated.

Libraries were prepared by immunoSEQ multiplex PCR; TCRdb keeps only in-frame clonotypes and omits some of them. The sample records 150,000 to 200,000 clones, 94% being singletons. This clone has only one observation. Its specificity is not known. The input for sequencing was peripheral blood, taken on day 0 of AZD1222 vaccination. This sequence was found in an adult in good health.

The CDR3 loop is CASSPGGANTEAFF. The CDR3 DNA follows: TGTGCCAGCAGCCCAGGGGGCGCGAACACTGAAGCTTTCTTT. This chain uses TRBV7-2 with TRBJ1-1; 8 nucleotides line up with TRBD1. The CDR3 consists of 14 residues. V gave up 5 bases and J gave up 1 base; unmatched junction bases: 3. Germline V lookup: CDR1 SGHTA, CDR2 FQGNSA.